This is a list of T cell receptor beta chains from one sample in a study of tumor and adjacent non-tumor tissue in lung cancer. TCRdb passed the multiplex PCR reads through MiXCR, listing each CDR3 protein once. The table lists tens of thousands of distinct CDR3 sequences, about 70% of them singletons. The sequenced sample was distant non-tumor lung tissue. The receptors here all came from a woman aged 60-70 years with non-small cell lung cancer. The CDR3 runs from the conserved cysteine through the conserved F or W. D genes are given only for firm matches. Size is omitted from some rows. Given values are once, few, many or a class for expanded clones.

CDR3aa: CASSYAPRGVGAYEQYF
CDR3nt: TGTGCCAGCAGTTACGCCCCGAGGGGGGTCGGTGCATACGAGCAGTACTTC
d_gene: -
v_gene: TRBV6-6
abundance: -
j_gene: TRBJ2-7

CDR3aa: CASRAGANTRDLFF
CDR3nt: TGCGCCAGCAGGGCAGGGGCGAATACCCGGGATCTGTTTTTT
d_gene: -
v_gene: TRBV10-2
abundance: -
j_gene: TRBJ2-2

CDR3aa: CSSSLGPNTDAFF
CDR3nt: TGTTCCAGCAGCTTGGGTCCGAACACTGATGCTTTCTTT
d_gene: -
v_gene: TRBV5-5
abundance: -
j_gene: TRBJ1-1

CDR3aa: CARESGRANTEAFF
CDR3nt: TGCGCCAGAGAGTCCGGGAGGGCGAATACTGAAGCTTTCTTT
d_gene: -
v_gene: TRBV10-2
abundance: -
j_gene: TRBJ1-1

CDR3aa: CTSGTGPGEQYF
CDR3nt: TGTACCAGCGGGACAGGGCCAGGCGAGCAGTACTTT
d_gene: TRBD1
v_gene: TRBV6-5
abundance: -
j_gene: TRBJ2-7

CDR3aa: CASSPGGHYGYAF
CDR3nt: TGTGCCAGCAGTCCTGGGGGTCACTATGGCTACGCTTTC
d_gene: -
v_gene: TRBV6-5
abundance: -
j_gene: TRBJ1-2

CDR3aa: CSVSSGGPGDTQYF
CDR3nt: TGCAGCGTGTCTAGCGGGGGGCCTGGAGATACACAGTATTTT
d_gene: TRBD2
v_gene: TRBV29-1
abundance: once
j_gene: TRBJ2-3

CDR3aa: CSAVDRWRRMTF
CDR3nt: TGCAGCGCTGTGGACAGGTGGCGCAGAATGACCTTC
d_gene: TRBD1
v_gene: TRBV29-1
abundance: -
j_gene: TRBJ1-2

CDR3aa: CASSVGLVLNTEAFF
CDR3nt: TGTGCCAGCAGCGTCGGACTCGTACTAAACACTGAAGCTTTCTTC
d_gene: -
v_gene: TRBV5-6
abundance: -
j_gene: TRBJ1-1

CDR3aa: CASRPLAAYNEQFF
CDR3nt: TGTGCCAGCAGACCTCTAGCGGCGTACAATGAGCAGTTCTTC
d_gene: TRBD2
v_gene: TRBV2
abundance: many
j_gene: TRBJ2-1

CDR3aa: CASTSTGTGGGTQYF
CDR3nt: TGTGCCAGTACCTCGACAGGGACAGGGGGCGGGACCCAATACTTC
d_gene: TRBD1
v_gene: TRBV11-2
abundance: -
j_gene: TRBJ2-5

CDR3aa: CTSSQGGGPYEQYF
CDR3nt: TGTACCAGCAGCCAAGGTGGGGGACCCTACGAGCAGTACTTC
d_gene: -
v_gene: TRBV4-2
abundance: -
j_gene: TRBJ2-7

CDR3aa: CAGSFDTFYGYTF
CDR3nt: TGTGCCGGCAGCTTCGACACGTTCTATGGCTACACCTTC
d_gene: -
v_gene: TRBV11-1
abundance: -
j_gene: TRBJ1-2

CDR3aa: CASSQFGEAHEQFF
CDR3nt: TGCGCCAGCAGCCAGTTCGGGGAGGCCCATGAGCAGTTCTTC
d_gene: -
v_gene: TRBV5-1
abundance: once
j_gene: TRBJ2-1

CDR3aa: CTSSPGRQITEAFF
CDR3nt: TGTACCAGCAGCCCCGGTCGACAAATCACTGAAGCTTTCTTT
d_gene: -
v_gene: TRBV11-2
abundance: -
j_gene: TRBJ1-1

CDR3aa: CASSDPGQSANNIQYF
CDR3nt: TGTGCCAGCAGTGACCCGGGACAGTCAGCCAATAACATTCAATACTTC
d_gene: TRBD1
v_gene: TRBV6-1
abundance: -
j_gene: TRBJ2-4

CDR3aa: CASSGYRDPYEQYF
CDR3nt: TGTGCCAGCAGCGGATACAGGGACCCCTACGAGCAGTACTTC
d_gene: -
v_gene: TRBV7-9
abundance: many
j_gene: TRBJ2-7

CDR3aa: CASSQDKGITEAFF
CDR3nt: TGCGCCAGCAGCCAAGACAAGGGGATCACTGAAGCTTTCTTT
d_gene: -
v_gene: TRBV4-3
abundance: medium-sized
j_gene: TRBJ1-1

CDR3aa: CAGSGGGVGNQPQYF
CDR3nt: TGTGCGGGGAGCGGGGGGGGCGTCGGCAATCAGCCCCAGTATTTT
d_gene: TRBD2
v_gene: TRBV6-1
abundance: -
j_gene: TRBJ2-3

CDR3aa: CASGQEISGISNTGEMFF
CDR3nt: TGCGCCAGCGGCCAAGAAATTAGCGGGATATCGAACACCGGGGAGATGTTTTTT
d_gene: TRBD2
v_gene: TRBV4-3
abundance: -
j_gene: TRBJ2-2

CDR3aa: CASSLSISRQANGYTF
CDR3nt: TGTGCCAGCAGTTTATCCATATCGAGACAGGCAAATGGCTACACTTTC
d_gene: -
v_gene: TRBV28
abundance: -
j_gene: TRBJ1-2

CDR3aa: CAGCLGGSNQPQHF
CDR3nt: TGTGCCGGCTGTTTAGGAGGGAGCAATCAGCCCCAGCATTTT
d_gene: -
v_gene: TRBV12-3/TRBV12-4
abundance: -
j_gene: TRBJ1-5

CDR3aa: CASSLGPVQSTDTQYF
CDR3nt: TGTGCAAGCAGCTTGGGACCGGTACAGTCCACAGATACGCAGTATTTT
d_gene: -
v_gene: TRBV11-2
abundance: few
j_gene: TRBJ2-3

CDR3aa: CVSSYSTGISYELYF
CDR3nt: TGTGTCAGCAGTTACTCAACAGGAATCTCCTACGAGCTGTACTTC
d_gene: -
v_gene: TRBV6-5
abundance: -
j_gene: TRBJ2-7

CDR3aa: CSARATGRDTGDLFF
CDR3nt: TGCAGTGCTAGAGCCACCGGGCGGGACACCGGGGATCTGTTTTTT
d_gene: -
v_gene: TRBV20-1
abundance: few
j_gene: TRBJ2-2

CDR3aa: CASSQGTSWADKQYF
CDR3nt: TGCGCAAGCAGCCAAGGGACTAGCTGGGCAGATAAGCAGTATTTT
d_gene: TRBD2
v_gene: TRBV4-3
abundance: -
j_gene: TRBJ2-3

CDR3aa: CACLINTEAFF
CDR3nt: TGTGCCTGCCTTATCAACACTGAAGCTTTCTTT
d_gene: -
v_gene: TRBV6-1
abundance: -
j_gene: TRBJ1-1

CDR3aa: CASSHISGSRYNEQFF
CDR3nt: TGTGCCAGCAGCCATATTAGCGGGAGTCGATACAATGAGCAGTTCTTC
d_gene: TRBD2
v_gene: TRBV11-2
abundance: -
j_gene: TRBJ2-1

CDR3aa: CTGMHREFEKLFF
CDR3nt: TGTACCGGTATGCATAGGGAGTTTGAAAAACTGTTTTTT
d_gene: -
v_gene: TRBV6-5
abundance: -
j_gene: TRBJ1-4

CDR3aa: CACIGQDRGPEQYF
CDR3nt: TGTGCCTGCATTGGGCAGGACAGGGGACCCGAGCAGTACTTC
d_gene: TRBD1
v_gene: TRBV6-1
abundance: -
j_gene: TRBJ2-7

CDR3aa: CASSLYRDRSSALHF
CDR3nt: TGCGCGAGCAGCCTCTACCGGGACAGGAGTTCAGCCCTCCACTTT
d_gene: TRBD1
v_gene: TRBV4-3
abundance: -
j_gene: TRBJ1-6

CDR3aa: CASSLEGDRAYEQFF
CDR3nt: TGCGCCAGCAGCTTGGAAGGGGACAGGGCCTATGAGCAGTTCTTC
d_gene: TRBD1
v_gene: TRBV5-1
abundance: -
j_gene: TRBJ2-1

CDR3aa: CSVTRRLNAQYF
CDR3nt: TGCAGCGTTACCAGGAGGCTGAACGCCCAGTACTTC
d_gene: -
v_gene: TRBV29-1
abundance: -
j_gene: TRBJ2-4

CDR3aa: CASSLRGTDTQYF
CDR3nt: TGTGCCAGCAGTTTACGGGGCACAGATACGCAGTATTTT
d_gene: -
v_gene: TRBV28
abundance: many
j_gene: TRBJ2-3

CDR3aa: CSEDMGAEVFF
CDR3nt: TGCAGCGAGGATATGGGGGCAGAAGTTTTCTTT
d_gene: -
v_gene: TRBV29-1
abundance: -
j_gene: TRBJ1-1

CDR3aa: CASSFPAGNTEAFF
CDR3nt: TGTGCCAGCAGTTTCCCTGCAGGGAACACTGAAGCTTTCTTT
d_gene: -
v_gene: TRBV6-2/TRBV6-3
abundance: -
j_gene: TRBJ1-1

CDR3aa: CASRGGGKEQHQHF
CDR3nt: TGTGCCAGCAGGGGTGGGGGAAAGGAGCAGCACCAACATTTT
d_gene: -
v_gene: TRBV6-2/TRBV6-3
abundance: -
j_gene: TRBJ1-5

CDR3aa: CSIPREISTDTQYF
CDR3nt: TGCAGTATCCCGCGCGAGATAAGCACAGATACGCAGTATTTT
d_gene: -
v_gene: TRBV20-1
abundance: many
j_gene: TRBJ2-3

CDR3aa: CASSLSSDRVGYGYTF
CDR3nt: TGCGCCAGCAGCCTCTCGTCGGACAGGGTCGGCTATGGCTACACCTTC
d_gene: TRBD1
v_gene: TRBV4-3
abundance: -
j_gene: TRBJ1-2

CDR3aa: CASSHLQGDGANVLTF
CDR3nt: TGCGCCAGCAGCCATCTACAGGGTGATGGGGCCAACGTCCTGACTTTC
d_gene: -
v_gene: TRBV4-3
abundance: medium-sized
j_gene: TRBJ2-6

CDR3aa: CTCSLEDRYNSPLQF
CDR3nt: TGTACCTGCAGCTTAGAGGACAGATATAATTCACCCCTCCAGTTT
d_gene: -
v_gene: TRBV11-3
abundance: -
j_gene: TRBJ1-6

CDR3aa: CASSENGQGRQPQHF
CDR3nt: TGTGCCAGCAGCGAAAATGGACAGGGCCGACAGCCCCAGCATTTT
d_gene: TRBD1
v_gene: TRBV2
abundance: few
j_gene: TRBJ1-5

CDR3aa: CARRYSVGTENQPQHF
CDR3nt: TGCGCCCGCAGGTACTCCGTCGGGACAGAGAATCAGCCCCAGCATTTT
d_gene: TRBD1
v_gene: TRBV4-1
abundance: -
j_gene: TRBJ1-5